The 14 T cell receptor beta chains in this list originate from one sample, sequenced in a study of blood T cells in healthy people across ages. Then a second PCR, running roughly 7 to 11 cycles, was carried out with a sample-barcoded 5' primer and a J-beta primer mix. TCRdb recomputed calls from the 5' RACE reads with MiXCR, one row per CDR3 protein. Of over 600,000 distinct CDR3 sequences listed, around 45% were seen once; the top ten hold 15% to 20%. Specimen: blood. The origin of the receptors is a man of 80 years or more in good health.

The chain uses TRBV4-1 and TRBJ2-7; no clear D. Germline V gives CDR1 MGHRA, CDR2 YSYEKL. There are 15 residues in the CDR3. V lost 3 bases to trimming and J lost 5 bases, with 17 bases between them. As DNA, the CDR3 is TGCGCCAGCAGCCAGGATACTTTAGGTGCCGACGAGCAGTACTTC. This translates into CASSQDTLGADEQYF.

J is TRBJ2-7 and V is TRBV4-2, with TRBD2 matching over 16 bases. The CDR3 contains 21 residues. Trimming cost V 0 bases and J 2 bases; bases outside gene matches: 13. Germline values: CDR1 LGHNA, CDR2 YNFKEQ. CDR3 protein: CASSQEYTGLAGGILTYEQYF. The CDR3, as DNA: TGTGCCAGCAGCCAAGAGTACACGGGACTAGCGGGAGGGATCTTAACCTACGAGCAGTACTTC.

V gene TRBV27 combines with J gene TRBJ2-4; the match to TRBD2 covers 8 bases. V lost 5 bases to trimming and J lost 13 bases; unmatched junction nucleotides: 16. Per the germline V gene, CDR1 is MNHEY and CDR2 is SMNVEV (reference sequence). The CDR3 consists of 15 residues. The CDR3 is CASSPRLSGSLEQYF. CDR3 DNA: TGTGCCAGCAGTCCAAGACTAAGCGGGAGTCTTGAGCAGTACTTC.

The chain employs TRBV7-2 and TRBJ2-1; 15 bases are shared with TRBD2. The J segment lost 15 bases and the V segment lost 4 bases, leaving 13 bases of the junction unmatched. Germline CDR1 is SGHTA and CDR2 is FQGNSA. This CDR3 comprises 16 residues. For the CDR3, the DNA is TGTGCCAGCAGCTCACCGGGACTAGCGGGGGGTGGAAGTCGGTTCTTC. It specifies CASSSPGLAGGGSRFF.

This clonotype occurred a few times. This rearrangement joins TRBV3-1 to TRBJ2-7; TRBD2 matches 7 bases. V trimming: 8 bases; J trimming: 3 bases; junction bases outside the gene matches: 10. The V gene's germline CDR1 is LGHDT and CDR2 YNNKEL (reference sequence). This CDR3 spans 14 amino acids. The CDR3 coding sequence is TGTGCCAGCGCCCTAACCGCGGGAGACTACGAGCAGTACTTC. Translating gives CASALTAGDYEQYF.

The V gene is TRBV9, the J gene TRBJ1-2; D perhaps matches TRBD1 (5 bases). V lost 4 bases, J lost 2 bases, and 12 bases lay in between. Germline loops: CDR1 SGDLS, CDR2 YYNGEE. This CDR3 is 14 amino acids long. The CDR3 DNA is TGTGCCAGCAGCATCCCGACAGACAACTATGGCTACACCTTC. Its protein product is CASSIPTDNYGYTF. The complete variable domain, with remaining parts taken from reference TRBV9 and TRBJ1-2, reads DSGVTQTPKHLITATGQRVTLRCSPRSGDLSVYWYQQSLDQGLQFLIQYYNGEERAKGNILERFSAQQFPDLHSELNLSSLELGDSALYFCASSIPTDNYGYTFGSGTRLTVV.

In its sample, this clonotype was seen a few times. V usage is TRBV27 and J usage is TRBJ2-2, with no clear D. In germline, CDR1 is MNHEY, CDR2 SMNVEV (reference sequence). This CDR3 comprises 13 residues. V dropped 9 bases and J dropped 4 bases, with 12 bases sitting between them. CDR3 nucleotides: TGTGCCAGTGGTCTCTCCGGCACCGGGGAGCTGTTTTTT. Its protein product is CASGLSGTGELFF.

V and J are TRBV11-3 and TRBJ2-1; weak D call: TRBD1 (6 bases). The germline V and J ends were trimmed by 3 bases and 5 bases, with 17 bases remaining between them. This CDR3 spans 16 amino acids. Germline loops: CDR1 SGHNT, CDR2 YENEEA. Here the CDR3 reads CASSFRDIYTNNEQFF. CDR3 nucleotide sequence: TGTGCCAGCAGCTTTAGGGACATATATACAAACAATGAGCAGTTCTTC.

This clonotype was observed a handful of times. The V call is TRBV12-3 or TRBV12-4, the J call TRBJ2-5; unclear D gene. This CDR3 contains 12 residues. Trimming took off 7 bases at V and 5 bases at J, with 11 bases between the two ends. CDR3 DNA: TGTGCCAGCACCACATCGGCGGAGACCCAGTACTTC. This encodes CASTTSAETQYF.

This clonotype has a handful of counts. CDR3: CASSTLRGNNEQFF. The CDR3 DNA reads TGTGCCAGCTCAACCCTCAGGGGGAACAATGAGCAGTTCTTC. V usage is TRBV18 and J usage is TRBJ2-1; 7 nucleotides line up with TRBD1. CDR1 is KGHSH, CDR2 LQKENI, per germline. The V gene end was trimmed by 5 bases and the J gene end by 5 bases; junction bases not matched to a gene: 6. The CDR3 is made up of 14 amino acids.

The CDR3 coding sequence is TGTGCCAGCAGGGGGTTCGAGACCCCTGTGCGGGCTTTCTTT. Translating it yields CASRGFETPVRAFF. The rearrangement links TRBV28 to TRBJ1-1; D ambiguous. The germline gives CDR1 MDHEN, CDR2 SYDVKM. Trimming shortened V by 6 bases and J by 11 bases, and 22 bases separated the two germline ends. The CDR3 loop spans 14 amino acids.

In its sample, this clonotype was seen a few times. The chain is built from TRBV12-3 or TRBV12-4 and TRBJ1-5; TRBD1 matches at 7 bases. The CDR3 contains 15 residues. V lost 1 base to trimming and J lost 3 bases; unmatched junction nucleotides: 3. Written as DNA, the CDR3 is TGTGCCAGCAGTTTAGGGACAGGATTCAATCAGCCCCAGCATTTT. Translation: CASSLGTGFNQPQHF.

The CDR3: CASKLGPYNEQFF. The DNA of the CDR3 is TGTGCCAGCAAGTTGGGGCCTTACAATGAGCAGTTCTTC. The V gene is TRBV2, the J gene TRBJ2-1, with TRBD1 as a possible D gene (5 bases). This CDR3 spans 13 amino acids. CDR1 is SNHLY and CDR2 is FYNNEI in the germline V gene. The V end was cut by 7 bases, the J end by 4 bases, with 11 bases between.

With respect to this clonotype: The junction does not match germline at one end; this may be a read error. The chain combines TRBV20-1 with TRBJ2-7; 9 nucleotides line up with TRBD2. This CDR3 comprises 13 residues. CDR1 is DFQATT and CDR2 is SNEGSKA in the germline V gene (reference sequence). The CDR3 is CSVRAGGRYEQYF. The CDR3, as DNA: TGCAGTGTTAGAGCGGGAGGCCGATACGAGCAGTACTTC.